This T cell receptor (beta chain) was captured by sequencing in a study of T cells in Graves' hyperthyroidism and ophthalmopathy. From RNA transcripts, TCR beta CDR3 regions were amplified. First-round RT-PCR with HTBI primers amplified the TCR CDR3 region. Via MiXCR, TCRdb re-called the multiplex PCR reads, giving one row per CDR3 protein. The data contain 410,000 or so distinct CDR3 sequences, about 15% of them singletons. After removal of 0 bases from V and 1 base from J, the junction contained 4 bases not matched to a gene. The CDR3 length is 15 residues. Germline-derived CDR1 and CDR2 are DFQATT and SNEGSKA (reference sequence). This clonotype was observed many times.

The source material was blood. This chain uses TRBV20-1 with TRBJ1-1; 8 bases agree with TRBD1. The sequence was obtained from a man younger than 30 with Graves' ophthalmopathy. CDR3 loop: CSARDLQGGNTEAFF. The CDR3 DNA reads TGCAGTGCTAGAGATTTACAGGGGGGGAACACTGAAGCTTTCTTT.